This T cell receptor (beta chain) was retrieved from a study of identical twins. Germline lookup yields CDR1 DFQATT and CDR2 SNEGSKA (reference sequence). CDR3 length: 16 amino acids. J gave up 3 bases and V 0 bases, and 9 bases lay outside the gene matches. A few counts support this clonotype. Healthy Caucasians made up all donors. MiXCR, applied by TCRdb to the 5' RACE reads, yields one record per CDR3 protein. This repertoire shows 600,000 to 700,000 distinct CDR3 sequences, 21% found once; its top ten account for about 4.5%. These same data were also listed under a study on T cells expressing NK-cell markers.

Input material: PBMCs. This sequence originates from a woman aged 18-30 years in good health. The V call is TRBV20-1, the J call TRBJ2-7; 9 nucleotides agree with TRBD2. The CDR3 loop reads CSARDPGGGAFYEQYF. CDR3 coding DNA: TGCAGTGCTAGAGATCCAGGCGGGGGGGCATTCTACGAGCAGTACTTC.